This TCR beta chain was observed in a study of technical replicates of blood from a few donors. This clone was seen a single time. Clones were read by immunoSEQ multiplex PCR, and TCRdb kept only the in-frame ones, dropping some. The sample includes 14,000 or so clones, 75% to 90% of them seen just once. Material: PBMCs. The sequence derives from a human donor in good health.

In nucleotides, the CDR3 is TGTGCCAGCAGTTTCCTAGCGGGAGGACACAATGAGCAGTTCTTC. It codes for CASSFLAGGHNEQFF. The chain combines TRBV6-6 with TRBJ2-1, with TRBD2 matching over 11 bases. This CDR3 spans 15 amino acids. V shed 4 bases, J shed 5 bases, and the junction held 4 bases outside the gene matches. Per the germline V gene, CDR1 is MNHNY and CDR2 is SVGAGI (reference sequence).